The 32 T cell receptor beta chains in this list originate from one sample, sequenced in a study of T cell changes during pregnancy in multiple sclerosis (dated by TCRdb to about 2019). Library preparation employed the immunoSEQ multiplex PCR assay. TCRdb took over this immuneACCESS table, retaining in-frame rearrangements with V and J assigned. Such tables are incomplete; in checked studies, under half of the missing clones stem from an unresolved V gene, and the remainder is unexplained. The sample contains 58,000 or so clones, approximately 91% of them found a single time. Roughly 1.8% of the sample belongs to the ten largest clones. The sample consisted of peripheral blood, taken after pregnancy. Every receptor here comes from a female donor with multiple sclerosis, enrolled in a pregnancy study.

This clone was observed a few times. The CDR3 region is CASSPQGGLEAFF. CDR3 coding DNA: TGTGCCAGCAGTCCACAGGGGGGACTCGAAGCTTTCTTT. The chain joins TRBV6-5 to TRBJ1-1; TRBD1 matches at 8 bases. The junction had 7 bases not matched to a gene; V was cut back by 5 bases and J by 8 bases. The CDR3 length is 13 residues. Germline V gives CDR1 MNHEY, CDR2 SVGAGI.

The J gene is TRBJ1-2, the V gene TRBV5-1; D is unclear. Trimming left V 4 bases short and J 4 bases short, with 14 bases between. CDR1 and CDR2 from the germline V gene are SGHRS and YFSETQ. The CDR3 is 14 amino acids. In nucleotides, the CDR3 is TGCGCCAGCAGCCCGGAGGCCCGAATCTATGGCTACACCTTC. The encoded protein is CASSPEARIYGYTF.

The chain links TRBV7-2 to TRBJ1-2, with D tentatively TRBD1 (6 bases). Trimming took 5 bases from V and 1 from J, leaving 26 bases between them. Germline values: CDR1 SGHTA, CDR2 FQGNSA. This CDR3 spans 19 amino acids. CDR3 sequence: CASSPYLTGPGSGNYGYTF. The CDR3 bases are TGTGCCAGCAGCCCATACCTGACAGGCCCCGGATCCGGTAACTATGGCTACACCTTC.

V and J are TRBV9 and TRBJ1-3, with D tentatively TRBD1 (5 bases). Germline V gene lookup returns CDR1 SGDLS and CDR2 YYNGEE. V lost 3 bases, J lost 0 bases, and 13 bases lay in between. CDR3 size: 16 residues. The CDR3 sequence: CASSGSRVLSGNTIYF. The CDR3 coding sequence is TGTGCCAGCAGCGGCTCCAGGGTCCTCTCTGGAAACACCATATATTTT.

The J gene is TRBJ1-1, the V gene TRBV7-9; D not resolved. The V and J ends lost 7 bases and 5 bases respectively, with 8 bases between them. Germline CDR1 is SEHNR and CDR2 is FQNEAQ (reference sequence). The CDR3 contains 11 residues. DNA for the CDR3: TGTGCCAGCACCCAATCAACTGAAGCTTTCTTT. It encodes CASTQSTEAFF.

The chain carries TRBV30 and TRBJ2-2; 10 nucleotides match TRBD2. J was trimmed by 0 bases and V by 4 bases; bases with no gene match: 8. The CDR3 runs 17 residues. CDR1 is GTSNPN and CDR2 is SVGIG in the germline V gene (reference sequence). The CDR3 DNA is TGTGCCTGGACGAAGCGGGGGGGCCTACCGAACACCGGGGAGCTGTTTTTT. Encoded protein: CAWTKRGGLPNTGELFF.

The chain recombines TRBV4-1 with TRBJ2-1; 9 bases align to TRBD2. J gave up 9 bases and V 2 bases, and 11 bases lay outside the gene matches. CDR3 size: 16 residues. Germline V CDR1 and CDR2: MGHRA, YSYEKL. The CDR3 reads CASSQRGGGAWSEQFF. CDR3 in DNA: TGCGCCAGCAGCCAAAGAGGCGGGGGGGCCTGGAGTGAGCAGTTCTTC.

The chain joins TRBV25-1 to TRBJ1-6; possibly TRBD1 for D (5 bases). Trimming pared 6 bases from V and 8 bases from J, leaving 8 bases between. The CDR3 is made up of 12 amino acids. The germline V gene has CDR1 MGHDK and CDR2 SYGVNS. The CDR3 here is CASRGQDSPLHF. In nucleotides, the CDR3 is TGTGCCAGCAGGGGGCAGGATTCACCCCTCCACTTT.

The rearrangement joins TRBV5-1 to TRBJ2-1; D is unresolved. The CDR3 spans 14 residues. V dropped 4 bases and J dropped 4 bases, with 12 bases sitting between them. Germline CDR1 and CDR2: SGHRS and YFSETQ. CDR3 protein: CASSPVLGYNEQFF. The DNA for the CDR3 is TGCGCCAGCAGCCCCGTGCTAGGTTACAATGAGCAGTTCTTC.

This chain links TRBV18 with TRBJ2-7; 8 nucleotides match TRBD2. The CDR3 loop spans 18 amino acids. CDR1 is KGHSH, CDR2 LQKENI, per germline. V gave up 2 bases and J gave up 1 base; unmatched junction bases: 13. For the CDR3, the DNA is TGTGCCAGCTCACCAGGTAGTTCCCGGACTAGCCCGTCCTACGAGCAGTACTTC. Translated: CASSPGSSRTSPSYEQYF.

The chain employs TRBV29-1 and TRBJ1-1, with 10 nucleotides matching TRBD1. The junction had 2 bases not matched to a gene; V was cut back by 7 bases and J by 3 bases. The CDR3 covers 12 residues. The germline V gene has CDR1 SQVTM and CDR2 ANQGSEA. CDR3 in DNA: TGCAGCGCCGGGACAGGGGACACTGAAGCTTTCTTT. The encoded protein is CSAGTGDTEAFF. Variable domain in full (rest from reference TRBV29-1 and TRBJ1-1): SAVISQKPSRDICQRGTSLTIQCQVDSQVTMMFWYRQQPGQSLTLIATANQGSEATYESGFVIDKFPISRPNLTFSTLTVSNMSPEDSSIYLCSAGTGDTEAFFGQGTRLTVV.

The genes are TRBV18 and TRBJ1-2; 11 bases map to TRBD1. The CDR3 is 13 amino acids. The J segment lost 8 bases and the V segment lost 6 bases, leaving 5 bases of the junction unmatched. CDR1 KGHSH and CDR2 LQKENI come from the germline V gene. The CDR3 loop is CASSQDRGPGYTF. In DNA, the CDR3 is TGTGCCAGCTCCCAGGACAGGGGGCCAGGCTACACCTTC.

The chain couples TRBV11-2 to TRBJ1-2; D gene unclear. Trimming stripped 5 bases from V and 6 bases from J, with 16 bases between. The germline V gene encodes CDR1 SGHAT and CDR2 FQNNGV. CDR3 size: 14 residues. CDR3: CASSRARISDGYTF. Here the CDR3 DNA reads TGTGCCAGCAGCCGTGCCCGTATATCGGATGGCTACACCTTC. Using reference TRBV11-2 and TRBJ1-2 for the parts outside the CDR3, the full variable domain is EAGVAQSPRYKIIEKRQSVAFWCNPISGHATLYWYQQILGQGPKLLIQFQNNGVVDDSQLPKDRFSAERLKGVDSTLKIQPAKLEDSAVYLCASSRARISDGYTFGSGTRLTVV.

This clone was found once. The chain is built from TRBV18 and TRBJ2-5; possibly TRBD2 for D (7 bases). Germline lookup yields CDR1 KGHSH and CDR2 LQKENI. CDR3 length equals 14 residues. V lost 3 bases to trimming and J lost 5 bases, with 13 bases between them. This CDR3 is CASSPGGAAETQYF. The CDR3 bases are TGTGCCAGCTCACCGGGGGGGGCAGCGGAGACCCAGTACTTC.

The DNA for the CDR3 is TGTGCCAGCAGTCTTTCGGTTAGCAGGGAAGATACGCAGTATTTT. Translating gives CASSLSVSREDTQYF. This chain joins TRBV6-4 and TRBJ2-3; D might be TRBD1 (5 bases). Trimming shortened V by 5 bases and J by 5 bases, and 17 bases separated the two germline ends. Germline-derived CDR1 and CDR2 are MRHNA and SNTAGT. CDR3 length: 15 residues.

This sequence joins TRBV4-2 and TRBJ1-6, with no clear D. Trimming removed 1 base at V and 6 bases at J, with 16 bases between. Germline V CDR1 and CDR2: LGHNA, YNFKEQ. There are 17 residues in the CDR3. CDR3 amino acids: CASSQVSGQRLNSPLHF. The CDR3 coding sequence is TGTGCCAGCAGCCAAGTAAGCGGGCAAAGGCTTAATTCACCCCTCCACTTT.

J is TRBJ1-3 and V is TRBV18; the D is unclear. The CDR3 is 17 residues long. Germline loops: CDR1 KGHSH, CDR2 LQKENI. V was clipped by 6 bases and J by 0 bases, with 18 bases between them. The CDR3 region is CASSRGRTASSGNTIYF. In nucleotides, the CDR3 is TGTGCCAGCTCCCGAGGGCGGACTGCTTCCTCTGGAAACACCATATATTTT.

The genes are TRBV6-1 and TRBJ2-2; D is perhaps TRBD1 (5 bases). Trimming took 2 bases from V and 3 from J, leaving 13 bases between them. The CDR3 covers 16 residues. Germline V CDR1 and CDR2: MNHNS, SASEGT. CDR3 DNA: TGTGCCAGCAGTGAATCAGTAGGGGCGGACACCGGGGAGCTGTTTTTT. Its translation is CASSESVGADTGELFF.

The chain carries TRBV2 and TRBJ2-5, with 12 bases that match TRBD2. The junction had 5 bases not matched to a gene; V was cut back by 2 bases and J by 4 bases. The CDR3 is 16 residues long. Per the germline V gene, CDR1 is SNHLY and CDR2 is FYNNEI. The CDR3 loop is CASSESSGGVRETQYF. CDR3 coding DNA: TGTGCCAGCAGTGAATCTAGCGGGGGGGTCCGAGAGACCCAGTACTTC.

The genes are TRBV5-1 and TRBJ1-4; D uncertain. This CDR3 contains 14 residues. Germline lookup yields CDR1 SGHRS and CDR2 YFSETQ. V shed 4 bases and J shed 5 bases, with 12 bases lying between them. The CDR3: CASSPGSGNEKLFF. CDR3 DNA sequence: TGCGCCAGCAGCCCCGGATCGGGGAATGAAAAACTGTTTTTT.

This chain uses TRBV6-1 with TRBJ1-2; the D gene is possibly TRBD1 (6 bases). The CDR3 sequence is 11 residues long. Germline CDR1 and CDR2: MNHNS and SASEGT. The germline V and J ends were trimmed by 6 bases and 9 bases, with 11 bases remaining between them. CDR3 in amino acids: CASRDSYRYTF. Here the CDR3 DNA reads TGTGCCAGCAGGGACAGTTATCGCTACACCTTC.

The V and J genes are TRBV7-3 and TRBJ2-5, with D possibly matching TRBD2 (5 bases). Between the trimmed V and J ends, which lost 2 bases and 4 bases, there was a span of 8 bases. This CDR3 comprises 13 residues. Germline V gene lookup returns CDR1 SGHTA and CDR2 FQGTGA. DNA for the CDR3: TGTGCCAGCAGCTTACTAGCCGGAGAGACCCAGTACTTC. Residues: CASSLLAGETQYF.

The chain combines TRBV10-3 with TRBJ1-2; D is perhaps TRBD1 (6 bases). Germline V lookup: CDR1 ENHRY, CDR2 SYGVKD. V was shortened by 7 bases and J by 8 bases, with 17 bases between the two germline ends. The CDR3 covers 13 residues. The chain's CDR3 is CAINGGLPPGYTF. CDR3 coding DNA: TGTGCCATCAACGGGGGGCTTCCCCCAGGCTACACCTTC.

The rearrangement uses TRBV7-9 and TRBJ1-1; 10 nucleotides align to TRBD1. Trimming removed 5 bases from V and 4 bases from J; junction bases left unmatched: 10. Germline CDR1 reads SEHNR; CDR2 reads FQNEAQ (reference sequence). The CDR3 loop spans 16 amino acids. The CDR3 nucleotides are TGTGCCAGCAGCCTCGGGACAGGGGATAGGGCCACTGAAGCTTTCTTT. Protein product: CASSLGTGDRATEAFF.

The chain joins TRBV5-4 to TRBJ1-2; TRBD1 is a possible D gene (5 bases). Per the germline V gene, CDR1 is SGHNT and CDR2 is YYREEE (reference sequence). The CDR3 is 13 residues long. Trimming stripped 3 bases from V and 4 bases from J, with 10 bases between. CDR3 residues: CASSYYDSYGYTF. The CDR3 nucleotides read TGTGCCAGCAGCTACTACGACAGCTATGGCTACACCTTC.

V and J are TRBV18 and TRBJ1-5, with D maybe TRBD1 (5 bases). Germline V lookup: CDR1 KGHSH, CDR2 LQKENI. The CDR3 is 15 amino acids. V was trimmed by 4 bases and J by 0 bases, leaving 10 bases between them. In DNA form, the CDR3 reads TGTGCCAGCTCACGACAGATTGATAGCAATCAGCCCCAGCATTTT. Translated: CASSRQIDSNQPQHF.

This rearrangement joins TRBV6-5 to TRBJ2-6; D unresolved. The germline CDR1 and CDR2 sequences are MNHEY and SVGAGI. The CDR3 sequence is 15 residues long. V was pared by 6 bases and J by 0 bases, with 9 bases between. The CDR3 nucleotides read TGTGCCAGCAGCTTTCACTTCTCTGGGGCCAACGTCCTGACTTTC. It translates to CASSFHFSGANVLTF.

The CDR3 sequence: CASSPGLAGAHSYEQYF. The CDR3 nucleotides are TGTGCCAGCAGCCCCGGACTAGCGGGGGCCCACTCCTACGAGCAGTACTTC. The chain employs TRBV7-9 and TRBJ2-7; the match to TRBD2 covers 13 bases. Germline values: CDR1 SEHNR, CDR2 FQNEAQ (reference sequence). The CDR3 is 17 amino acids. J gave up 0 bases and V 5 bases, and 7 bases lay outside the gene matches.

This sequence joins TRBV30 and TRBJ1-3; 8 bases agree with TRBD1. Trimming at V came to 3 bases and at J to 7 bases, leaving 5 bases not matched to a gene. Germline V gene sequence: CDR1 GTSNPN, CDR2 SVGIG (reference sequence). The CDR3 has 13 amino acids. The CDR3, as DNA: TGTGCCTGGAGCTCAGGGGGCTGGAACACCATATATTTT. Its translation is CAWSSGGWNTIYF.

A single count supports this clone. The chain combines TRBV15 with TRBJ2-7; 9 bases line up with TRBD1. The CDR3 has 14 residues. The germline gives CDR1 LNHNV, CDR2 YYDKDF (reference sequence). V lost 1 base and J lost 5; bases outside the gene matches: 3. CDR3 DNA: TGTGCCACCAGCAGAGGCCGGGACAGGGACGAGCAGTACTTC. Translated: CATSRGRDRDEQYF.

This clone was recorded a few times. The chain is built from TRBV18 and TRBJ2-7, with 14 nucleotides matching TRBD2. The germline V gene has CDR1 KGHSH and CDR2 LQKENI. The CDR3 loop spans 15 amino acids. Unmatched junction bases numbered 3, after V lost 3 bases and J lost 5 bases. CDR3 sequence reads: CASSPGTSGGNEQYF. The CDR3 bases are TGTGCCAGCTCACCCGGGACTAGCGGGGGCAACGAGCAGTACTTC.

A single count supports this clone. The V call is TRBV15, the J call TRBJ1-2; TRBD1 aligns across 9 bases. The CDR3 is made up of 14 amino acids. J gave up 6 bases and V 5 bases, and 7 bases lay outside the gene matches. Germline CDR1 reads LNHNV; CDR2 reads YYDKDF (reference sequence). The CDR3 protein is CATSAPGTGNGYTF. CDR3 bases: TGTGCCACCAGCGCCCCCGGGACAGGGAATGGCTACACCTTC.